This note documents a single T cell receptor (beta chain) sequence. Its matching antigen is unknown. Assay used: immunoSEQ multiplex PCR; TCRdb lists only in-frame clones, some missing. The data contain about 6,000 clones, 60% to 85% of them singletons. This entry is derived from a study of T cells and Merkel cell carcinoma outcomes. Study-wide results and limits: Repertoire plus T-cell density reportedly predicted Merkel cell carcinoma outcomes.

V lost 1 base, J lost 4 bases, and 14 bases lay in between. Per the germline V gene, CDR1 is LGHNT and CDR2 is FRNRAP. There are 15 residues in the CDR3. Sequenced sample: tumor tissue from Merkel cell carcinoma. The clonotype was recovered from a human donor with Merkel cell carcinoma. V is TRBV12-5 and J is TRBJ2-7; D remains ambiguous. The CDR3 nucleotides are TGTGCTAGTGGTTTGGCCTCGTCACAGTCTTACGAGCAGTACTTC. Protein: CASGLASSQSYEQYF.